This T cell receptor beta chain was captured in a study of blood T cell repertoires in COVID-19. As for the study in general: There were acute and convalescent COVID-19 samples, and they came from the United States, Italy and Spain.

As processed by the authors: Reference gene primer amplification gave nucleated cell count estimates. Assay: immunoSEQ multiplex PCR; the TCRdb copy retains only in-frame clones and omits some. V and J calls and clone size are as listed in that table; D and trimming were resolved from the DNA. Of more than 95,000 clones in the sample, approximately 90% were seen once. The V gene end was trimmed by 4 bases and the J gene end by 2 bases; junction bases not matched to a gene: 8. Germline V gene data show CDR1 as SGHTA and CDR2 as FQGNSA. The CDR3 extends over 17 amino acids. This TCR was sampled from a woman aged 80 or over with acute or convalescent COVID-19. The rearrangement uses TRBV7-2 and TRBJ2-5; TRBD2 aligns across 12 bases. Sequencing was carried out using peripheral blood. CDR3 DNA sequence: TGTGCCAGCAGCTCAGGACTAGCGGGGCTGGGGCAAGAGACCCAGTACTTC. Protein: CASSSGLAGLGQETQYF.